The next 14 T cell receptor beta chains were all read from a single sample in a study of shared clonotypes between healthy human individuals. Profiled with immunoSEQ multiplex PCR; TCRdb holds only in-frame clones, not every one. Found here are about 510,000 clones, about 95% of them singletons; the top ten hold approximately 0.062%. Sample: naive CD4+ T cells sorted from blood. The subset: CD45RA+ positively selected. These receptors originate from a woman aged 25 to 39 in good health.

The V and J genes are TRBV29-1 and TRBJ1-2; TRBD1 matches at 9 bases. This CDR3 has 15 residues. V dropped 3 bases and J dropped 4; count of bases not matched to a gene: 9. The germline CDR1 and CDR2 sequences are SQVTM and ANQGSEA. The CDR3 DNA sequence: TGCAGCGTTGAGCATCGGGGACAGGGCCTCTATGGCTACACCTTC. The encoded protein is CSVEHRGQGLYGYTF.

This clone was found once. The CDR3 DNA is TGTGCCAGCTCACCAAGGACAGGGCAAGGCTACACCTTC. Encoded protein: CASSPRTGQGYTF. The genes are TRBV18 and TRBJ1-2; 8 bases are a match to TRBD1. Per germline, CDR1 KGHSH and CDR2 LQKENI. V was clipped by 2 bases and J by 8 bases; unmatched bases: 4. CDR3 length equals 13 residues.

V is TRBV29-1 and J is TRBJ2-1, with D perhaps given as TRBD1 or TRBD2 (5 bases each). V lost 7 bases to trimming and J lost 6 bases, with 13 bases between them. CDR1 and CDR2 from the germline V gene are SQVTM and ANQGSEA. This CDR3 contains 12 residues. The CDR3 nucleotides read TGCAGCGCCCGAGGGGCTTCCAATGAGCAGTTCTTC. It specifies CSARGASNEQFF.

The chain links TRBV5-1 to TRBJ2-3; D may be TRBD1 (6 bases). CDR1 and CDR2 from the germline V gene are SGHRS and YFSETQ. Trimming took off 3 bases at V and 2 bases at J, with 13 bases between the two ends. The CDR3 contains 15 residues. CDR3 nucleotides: TGCGCCAGCAGCTATTCCACAGGGACCACAGATACGCAGTATTTT. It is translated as CASSYSTGTTDTQYF. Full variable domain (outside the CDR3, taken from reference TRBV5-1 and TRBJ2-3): KAGVTQTPRYLIKTRGQQVTLSCSPISGHRSVSWYQQTPGQGLQFLFEYFSETQRNKGNFPGRFSGRQFSNSRSEMNVSTLELGDSALYLCASSYSTGTTDTQYFGPGTRLTVL.

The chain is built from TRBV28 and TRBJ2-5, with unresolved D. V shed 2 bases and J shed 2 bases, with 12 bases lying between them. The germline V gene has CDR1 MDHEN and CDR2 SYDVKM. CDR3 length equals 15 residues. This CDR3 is CASSLRGYTQETQYF. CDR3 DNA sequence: TGTGCCAGCAGTTTAAGAGGCTACACTCAAGAGACCCAGTACTTC.

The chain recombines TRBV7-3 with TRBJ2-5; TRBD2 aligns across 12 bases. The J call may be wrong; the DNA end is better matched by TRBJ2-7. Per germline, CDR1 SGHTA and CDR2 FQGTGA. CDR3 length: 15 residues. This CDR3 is CASSPGLAGPYEQYF. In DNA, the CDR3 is TGTGCCAGCAGCCCTGGACTAGCGGGGCCCTACGAGCAGTACTTC.

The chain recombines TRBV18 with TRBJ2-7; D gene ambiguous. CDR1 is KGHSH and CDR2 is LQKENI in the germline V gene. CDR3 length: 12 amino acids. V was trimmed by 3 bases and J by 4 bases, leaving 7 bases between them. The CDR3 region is CASSPNAYEQYF. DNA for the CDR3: TGTGCCAGCTCACCGAACGCATACGAGCAGTACTTC.

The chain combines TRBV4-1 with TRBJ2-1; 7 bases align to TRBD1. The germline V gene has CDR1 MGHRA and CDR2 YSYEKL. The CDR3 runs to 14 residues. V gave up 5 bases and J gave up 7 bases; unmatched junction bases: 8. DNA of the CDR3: TGCGCCAGCAGCTTCCAGAGGGGGCTGAATGAGCAGTTCTTC. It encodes CASSFQRGLNEQFF.

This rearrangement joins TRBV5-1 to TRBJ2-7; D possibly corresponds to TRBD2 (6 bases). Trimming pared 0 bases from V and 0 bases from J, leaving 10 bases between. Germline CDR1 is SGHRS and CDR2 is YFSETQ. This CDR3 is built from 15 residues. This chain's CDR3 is CASSLVPGDSYEQYF. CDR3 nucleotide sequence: TGCGCCAGCAGCTTGGTACCGGGGGACTCCTACGAGCAGTACTTC.

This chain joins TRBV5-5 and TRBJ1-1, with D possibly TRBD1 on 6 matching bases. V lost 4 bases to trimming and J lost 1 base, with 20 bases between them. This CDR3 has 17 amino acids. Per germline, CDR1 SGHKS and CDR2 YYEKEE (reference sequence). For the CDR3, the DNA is TGTGCCAGCAGCCTATCCCAGGGGTCGCTACCGAACACTGAAGCTTTCTTT. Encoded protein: CASSLSQGSLPNTEAFF.

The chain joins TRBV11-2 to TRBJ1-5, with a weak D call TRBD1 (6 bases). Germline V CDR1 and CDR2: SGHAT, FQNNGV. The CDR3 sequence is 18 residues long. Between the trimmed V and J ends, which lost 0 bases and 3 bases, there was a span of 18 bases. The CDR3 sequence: CASSLDHHWGGLNQPQHF. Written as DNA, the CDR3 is TGTGCCAGCAGCTTAGATCATCATTGGGGGGGCCTCAATCAGCCCCAGCATTTT.

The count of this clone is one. The chain's CDR3 is CASSYPLSGANVLTF. The CDR3, as DNA: TGTGCCAGCAGTTACCCCCTCTCTGGGGCCAACGTCCTGACTTTC. The gene calls are TRBV6-6 and TRBJ2-6; no clear D. Trimming stripped 2 bases from V and 0 bases from J, with 5 bases between. Germline CDR1 reads MNHNY; CDR2 reads SVGAGI (reference sequence). The CDR3 covers 15 residues.

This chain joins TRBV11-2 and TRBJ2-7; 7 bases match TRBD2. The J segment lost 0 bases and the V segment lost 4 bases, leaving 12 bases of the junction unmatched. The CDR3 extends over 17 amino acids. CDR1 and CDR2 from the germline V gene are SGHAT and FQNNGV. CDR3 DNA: TGTGCCAGCAGCTCATTAAGACTAGCCCGGAGCTCCTACGAGCAGTACTTC. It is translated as CASSSLRLARSSYEQYF.

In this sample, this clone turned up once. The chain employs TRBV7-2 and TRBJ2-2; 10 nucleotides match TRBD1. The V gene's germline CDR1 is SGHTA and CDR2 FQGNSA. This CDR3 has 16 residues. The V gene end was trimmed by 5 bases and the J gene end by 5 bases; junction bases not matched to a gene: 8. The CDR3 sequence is CASSLGDRGGTGELFF. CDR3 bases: TGTGCCAGCAGCCTAGGGGACAGGGGAGGAACCGGGGAGCTGTTTTTT.